What follows are 16 T cell receptor beta chains derived from one specimen sequenced in a study of long-term antiretroviral therapy in people with HIV. A v3.0 immunoSEQ assay was performed at survey level. Data came from immunoSEQ multiplex PCR; TCRdb stores just in-frame clones and leaves some out. The table lists about 27,000 clones, 85% of them singletons. The sequences come from unsorted PBMCs, collected 2.3 years after starting antiretroviral therapy. These receptors came from a man aged 40-55 years with HIV.

The table lists this clone with a count of one. The chain links TRBV6-1 to TRBJ1-4; TRBD1 matches at 7 bases. V lost 7 bases and J lost 8; bases outside the gene matches: 10. Germline CDR1 MNHNS, CDR2 SASEGT. The CDR3 sequence is 14 residues long. DNA for the CDR3: TGTGCCAGCACCACAGGGGAGATGAGGGAAAAACTGTTTTTT. Protein product: CASTTGEMREKLFF.

The V and J genes are TRBV19 and TRBJ1-2; the D gene is possibly TRBD1 (6 bases). Germline V gene lookup returns CDR1 LNHDA and CDR2 SQIVND (reference sequence). This CDR3 comprises 11 residues. Trimming pared 9 bases from V and 6 bases from J, leaving 11 bases between. The CDR3 DNA reads as TGTGCCAGATCGACAGGACATGGCTACACCTTC. Protein: CARSTGHGYTF.

The V and J genes are TRBV15 and TRBJ1-1; 7 bases line up with TRBD1. This CDR3 has 14 residues. The germline V gene encodes CDR1 LNHNV and CDR2 YYDKDF (reference sequence). V lost 7 bases to trimming and J lost 4 bases; unmatched junction nucleotides: 9. The CDR3 DNA is TGTGCCACCAATACTCGGACAGGCCCCACTGAAGCTTTCTTT. Amino acids: CATNTRTGPTEAFF.

The chain uses TRBV7-6 and TRBJ1-1; no clear D. In germline, CDR1 is SGHVS, CDR2 FNYEAQ. This CDR3 contains 15 residues. Between the trimmed V and J ends, which lost 1 base and 1 base, there was a span of 10 bases. The CDR3 loop is CASSLVRDGNTEAFF. The DNA for the CDR3 is TGTGCCAGCAGCTTAGTCAGAGACGGGAACACTGAAGCTTTCTTT.

The rearrangement uses TRBV7-9 and TRBJ2-2, with TRBD1 matching 11 bases. Germline assignment: CDR1 SEHNR and CDR2 FQNEAQ (reference sequence). The CDR3 covers 15 residues. The junction had 3 bases not matched to a gene; V was cut back by 3 bases and J by 6 bases. Written as DNA, the CDR3 is TGTGCCAGCAGCTTCGGGACAGGGGGTCCCGGGGAGCTGTTTTTT. Translation: CASSFGTGGPGELFF.

The sample holds a few counts of this clone. The chain uses TRBV18 and TRBJ1-2; 8 bases map to TRBD1. Germline CDR1 and CDR2: KGHSH and LQKENI. This CDR3 is built from 17 residues. V dropped 3 bases and J dropped 0; count of bases not matched to a gene: 9. The CDR3 sequence is CASSPFTGQGSNYGYTF. The CDR3 bases are TGTGCCAGCTCACCCTTTACAGGACAGGGATCTAACTATGGCTACACCTTC.

This clone was counted a few times. Other DNA variants within this sample encode the same CDR3. The chain carries TRBV6-6 and TRBJ1-2; D gene ambiguous. The length of the CDR3 is 13 residues. Germline assignment: CDR1 MNHNY and CDR2 SVGAGI (reference sequence). The V and J ends lost 4 bases and 0 bases respectively, with 6 bases between them. CDR3 coding DNA: TGTGCCAGCAGTTTGGACCCTAACTATGGCTACACCTTC. It codes for CASSLDPNYGYTF.

The CDR3 sequence: CASSPSSGTSYNEQFF. The CDR3 bases are TGTGCCAGCAGTCCCTCTAGCGGGACCTCCTACAATGAGCAGTTCTTC. This chain uses TRBV27 with TRBJ2-1, with TRBD2 matching over 9 bases. The V gene's germline CDR1 is MNHEY and CDR2 SMNVEV (reference sequence). With 5 bases clipped from V and 0 bases from J, the junction kept 5 bases outside the gene matches. This CDR3 is built from 16 residues.

The chain links TRBV7-6 to TRBJ2-3, with TRBD2 identical over 7 bases. V shed 1 base and J 5 bases; nucleotides not matched to a gene: 15. Germline lookup yields CDR1 SGHVS and CDR2 FNYEAQ. The CDR3 extends over 18 amino acids. The CDR3 DNA is TGTGCCAGCAGCTTAGAGTCTAGCGGCAGCCTCTTCGGAGATACGCAGTATTTT. Protein: CASSLESSGSLFGDTQYF.

This chain links TRBV18 with TRBJ2-7; D is ambiguous. The CDR3 runs 15 residues. Germline-derived CDR1 and CDR2 are KGHSH and LQKENI. Trimming removed 2 bases at V and 6 bases at J, with 17 bases between. This CDR3 is CASSPSLEGFREQYF. The CDR3 bases are TGTGCCAGCTCACCAAGCCTGGAAGGGTTCCGCGAGCAGTACTTC.

V and J are TRBV30 and TRBJ1-1; 8 positions agree with TRBD1. CDR1 GTSNPN and CDR2 SVGIG come from the germline V gene (reference sequence). Trimming removed 1 base from V and 10 bases from J; junction bases left unmatched: 5. The length of the CDR3 is 12 residues. CDR3 loop: CAWSGTGWRAFF. The CDR3, as DNA: TGTGCCTGGAGTGGGACAGGGTGGCGAGCTTTCTTT.

The rearrangement joins TRBV12-5 to TRBJ2-1; no reliable D call. The CDR3 is made up of 14 amino acids. CDR1 is LGHNT, CDR2 FRNRAP, per germline. V was shortened by 3 bases and J by 0 bases, with 6 bases between the two germline ends. The CDR3 sequence: CASGFESSYNEQFF. CDR3 sequence (DNA): TGTGCTAGTGGTTTCGAGAGCTCCTACAATGAGCAGTTCTTC.

CDR3 sequence: CASSESGPQETQYF. The CDR3 DNA sequence: TGTGCCAGCAGCGAGTCCGGGCCTCAAGAGACCCAGTACTTC. The rearrangement joins TRBV9 to TRBJ2-5; D remains ambiguous. The CDR3 covers 14 residues. Trimming shortened V by 3 bases and J by 2 bases, and 11 bases separated the two germline ends. The V gene's germline CDR1 is SGDLS and CDR2 YYNGEE. Together with reference TRBV9 and TRBJ2-5, the CDR3 gives the full variable domain: DSGVTQTPKHLITATGQRVTLRCSPRSGDLSVYWYQQSLDQGLQFLIQYYNGEERAKGNILERFSAQQFPDLHSELNLSSLELGDSALYFCASSESGPQETQYFGPGTRLLVL.

The chain links TRBV2 to TRBJ2-3; 11 bases align to TRBD1. The CDR3 runs 18 residues. Trimming at V came to 4 bases and at J to 0 bases, leaving 9 bases not matched to a gene. Germline CDR1 reads SNHLY; CDR2 reads FYNNEI. The CDR3 coding sequence is TGTGCCAGCAGTGGCCTTAAGGGACAGGGGGTTAGCACAGATACGCAGTATTTT. It encodes CASSGLKGQGVSTDTQYF.

The V call is TRBV4-1, the J call TRBJ1-5; 9 positions match TRBD1. Germline V lookup: CDR1 MGHRA, CDR2 YSYEKL. This CDR3 is built from 14 residues. The ends lost 5 bases at V and 6 bases at J; junction bases unmatched: 5. The CDR3, as DNA: TGCGCCAGCAGCACGGACAGGGGCGGTCAGCCCCAGCATTTT. Its translation is CASSTDRGGQPQHF.

The chain combines TRBV5-1 with TRBJ1-1, with TRBD1 as a possible D gene (5 bases). This CDR3 has 14 residues. Trimming shortened V by 0 bases and J by 7 bases, and 13 bases separated the two germline ends. Germline V gene lookup returns CDR1 SGHRS and CDR2 YFSETQ. The CDR3 coding sequence is TGCGCCAGCAGCTTGGAATCTTGGACATTTGAAGCTTTCTTT. It is translated as CASSLESWTFEAFF.